The 30 T cell receptor beta chains reported below all come from one sample, sequenced in a study of OX40 agonist ivuxolimab in advanced cancers. This table comes from immunoSEQ multiplex PCR, and its TCRdb copy is limited to in-frame clones, with some not included. The sample includes more than 80,000 clones, around 90% of them seen just once. This specimen was CD4+ or CD8+ T cells sorted from blood, taken in a trial of the OX40 agonist ivuxolimab. All receptors derive from an adult with an advanced solid tumor such as melanoma, head and neck, liver or kidney cancer.

V is TRBV7-2 and J is TRBJ2-2; D is unclear. The CDR3 has 12 residues. The V and J ends lost 6 bases and 4 bases respectively, with 6 bases between them. Germline V gene data show CDR1 as SGHTA and CDR2 as FQGNSA. This chain's CDR3 is CASRGFTGELFF. In DNA, the CDR3 is TGTGCCAGCAGGGGGTTCACCGGGGAGCTGTTTTTT.

J is TRBJ2-4 and V is TRBV7-9, with D possibly being TRBD1 (5 bases). V was trimmed by 3 bases and J by 1 base, leaving 10 bases between them. CDR3 length: 15 amino acids. CDR1 and CDR2 from the germline V gene are SEHNR and FQNEAQ (reference sequence). The CDR3 DNA is TGTGCCAGCAGCTTGCAGGGTCCGGCCAAAAACATTCAGTACTTC. Protein product: CASSLQGPAKNIQYF.

V usage is TRBV9 and J usage is TRBJ2-5, with 12 bases identical to TRBD1. Germline V gene data show CDR1 as SGDLS and CDR2 as YYNGEE. The CDR3 length is 16 residues. The junction had 5 bases not matched to a gene; V was cut back by 0 bases and J by 5 bases. As DNA, the CDR3 is TGTGCCAGCAGCGTAGGAGGGACAGGGGGCTTGGAGACCCAGTACTTC. Amino acids: CASSVGGTGGLETQYF. The complete variable domain, with remaining parts taken from reference TRBV9 and TRBJ2-5, reads DSGVTQTPKHLITATGQRVTLRCSPRSGDLSVYWYQQSLDQGLQFLIQYYNGEERAKGNILERFSAQQFPDLHSELNLSSLELGDSALYFCASSVGGTGGLETQYFGPGTRLLVL.

The chain couples TRBV30 to TRBJ1-4; a possible D gene is TRBD1 (5 bases). Per the germline V gene, CDR1 is GTSNPN and CDR2 is SVGIG (reference sequence). The germline V and J ends were trimmed by 5 bases and 7 bases, with 17 bases remaining between them. The CDR3 covers 14 residues. The CDR3 protein is CAWGSGPGSEKLFF. As DNA, the CDR3 is TGTGCCTGGGGGTCCGGGCCAGGGAGTGAAAAACTGTTTTTT.

The rearrangement uses TRBV9 and TRBJ2-1, with D tentatively TRBD2 (6 bases). V lost 3 bases to trimming and J lost 5 bases, with 12 bases between them. The CDR3 loop spans 14 amino acids. Looked up from germline, CDR1 is SGDLS and CDR2 is YYNGEE. DNA of the CDR3: TGTGCCAGCAGCGCCCGCGGGGCCGACAATGAGCAGTTCTTC. It specifies CASSARGADNEQFF.

This sequence joins TRBV7-9 and TRBJ2-2; D is perhaps TRBD2 (5 bases). Germline V gives CDR1 SEHNR, CDR2 FQNEAQ (reference sequence). The CDR3 loop spans 13 amino acids. Trimming removed 4 bases at V and 6 bases at J, with 9 bases between. The CDR3 DNA is TGTGCCAGCAGCTCAAGCGGTCCCGGGGAGCTGTTTTTT. The encoded protein is CASSSSGPGELFF. The whole variable domain, remainder taken from reference TRBV7-9 and TRBJ2-2, is DTGVSQNPRHKITKRGQNVTFRCDPISEHNRLYWYRQTLGQGPEFLTYFQNEAQLEKSRLLSDRFSAERPKGSFSTLEIQRTEQGDSAMYLCASSSSGPGELFFGEGSRLTVL.

The rearrangement links TRBV19 to TRBJ1-5; D is ambiguous. Per germline, CDR1 LNHDA and CDR2 SQIVND (reference sequence). V lost 6 bases and J lost 4, with 16 bases in between. The CDR3 spans 15 residues. The CDR3 DNA follows: TGTGCCAGTAGCCCTCGGCAGGTCGGAAATCAGCCCCAGCATTTT. Protein sequence: CASSPRQVGNQPQHF. The whole variable domain, filled in from reference TRBV19 and TRBJ1-5, reads DGGITQSPKYLFRKEGQNVTLSCEQNLNHDAMYWYRQDPGQGLRLIYYSQIVNDFQKGDIAEGYSVSREKKESFPLTVTSAQKNPTAFYLCASSPRQVGNQPQHFGDGTRLSIL.

This chain links TRBV5-1 with TRBJ2-5; 7 bases are shared with TRBD1. Germline trimming cut 4 bases from V and 4 bases from J; bases unmatched to any gene: 7. Germline V gene data show CDR1 as SGHRS and CDR2 as YFSETQ. The CDR3 length is 14 residues. DNA of the CDR3: TGCGCCAGCAGCCCCGGAAGACAGGGAGAGACCCAGTACTTC. It yields the protein CASSPGRQGETQYF.

V and J are TRBV18 and TRBJ2-4; perhaps D is TRBD1 or TRBD2 (7 bases each). Per germline, CDR1 KGHSH and CDR2 LQKENI. The CDR3 spans 17 residues. V lost 0 bases and J lost 1, with 13 bases in between. The CDR3 region has the DNA TGTGCCAGCTCACCACCGGGAGGGGGCGCCGCCAAAAACATTCAGTACTTC. It translates to CASSPPGGGAAKNIQYF.

The chain recombines TRBV28 with TRBJ1-2; a weak D match, TRBD1 (5 bases). V was clipped by 3 bases and J by 3 bases, with 17 bases between them. This CDR3 spans 16 amino acids. Germline-derived CDR1 and CDR2 are MDHEN and SYDVKM. The DNA of the CDR3 is TGTGCCAGCAGTTTCCCACCACCGGGGGATTACTATGGCTACACCTTC. Its translation is CASSFPPPGDYYGYTF.

The chain carries TRBV28 and TRBJ2-7; D is possibly TRBD1 (6 bases). With 3 bases removed from V and 2 bases from J, the gap between germline ends came to 11 bases. The CDR3 contains 14 residues. Germline CDR1 and CDR2: MDHEN and SYDVKM. The CDR3 protein is CASSLGAFTYEQYF. The CDR3 DNA is TGTGCCAGCAGTTTGGGGGCCTTTACCTACGAGCAGTACTTC.

This sequence joins TRBV27 and TRBJ2-1, with 9 bases fitting TRBD1. Germline V CDR1 and CDR2: MNHEY, SMNVEV (reference sequence). Unmatched junction bases numbered 6, after V lost 8 bases and J lost 7 bases. The CDR3 contains 13 residues. CDR3 sequence (DNA): TGTGCCAGCTCCGGGACAGGGATAAATGAGCAGTTCTTC. It encodes CASSGTGINEQFF.

This clone occurred once. The V call is TRBV2, the J call TRBJ2-1; TRBD1 aligns across 9 bases. V was clipped by 8 bases and J by 6 bases; unmatched bases: 2. The CDR3 has 12 amino acids. Germline V gene data show CDR1 as SNHLY and CDR2 as FYNNEI. The chain's CDR3 is CASGTGINEQFF. CDR3 DNA: TGTGCCAGCGGGACAGGGATCAATGAGCAGTTCTTC.

CDR3 loop: CASSTDRGSYEQYF. CDR3 nucleotide sequence: TGTGCCAGCAGCACCGACAGGGGTTCCTACGAGCAGTACTTC. The chain joins TRBV7-2 to TRBJ2-7, with 8 bases matching TRBD1. Germline assignment: CDR1 SGHTA and CDR2 FQGNSA. Trimming cost V 5 bases and J 1 base; bases outside gene matches: 4. CDR3 length: 14 residues.

The rearrangement uses TRBV5-1 and TRBJ2-1, with 8 nucleotides matching TRBD2. With V trimmed by 7 bases and J by 3 bases, 3 bases remained unmatched. In germline, CDR1 is SGHRS, CDR2 YFSETQ. This CDR3 has 13 amino acids. The CDR3, as DNA: TGCGCCAGCGGGGCGGGAGGCTACAATGAGCAGTTCTTC. Translated: CASGAGGYNEQFF. The full variable domain, with the rest looked up from reference TRBV5-1 and TRBJ2-1, is KAGVTQTPRYLIKTRGQQVTLSCSPISGHRSVSWYQQTPGQGLQFLFEYFSETQRNKGNFPGRFSGRQFSNSRSEMNVSTLELGDSALYLCASGAGGYNEQFFGPGTRLTVL.

V and J are TRBV7-9 and TRBJ2-1; D possibly corresponds to TRBD2 (5 bases). There are 14 residues in the CDR3. V was cut by 4 bases and J by 8 bases, with 15 bases left in between. The V gene's germline CDR1 is SEHNR and CDR2 FQNEAQ (reference sequence). The CDR3 DNA reads TGTGCCAGCAGCTCGGCCGGACTGAGAGATGAGCAGTTCTTC. Translation: CASSSAGLRDEQFF.

The chain links TRBV2 to TRBJ2-3; no clear D gene. Germline V gene data show CDR1 as SNHLY and CDR2 as FYNNEI. This CDR3 region has 15 residues. Trimming took off 6 bases at V and 1 base at J, with 14 bases between the two ends. CDR3 bases: TGTGCCAGCAGGTCTTCGCGAGCCGGCACAGATACGCAGTATTTT. It yields the protein CASRSSRAGTDTQYF.

V usage is TRBV5-1 and J usage is TRBJ2-7; D remains unclear. The germline V gene encodes CDR1 SGHRS and CDR2 YFSETQ. The CDR3 length is 11 residues. V was pared by 4 bases and J by 3 bases, with 5 bases between. In DNA, the CDR3 is TGCGCCAGCAGCGAGGACTACGAGCAGTACTTC. Amino acids: CASSEDYEQYF. Full variable domain (remainder filled in from reference TRBV5-1 and TRBJ2-7): KAGVTQTPRYLIKTRGQQVTLSCSPISGHRSVSWYQQTPGQGLQFLFEYFSETQRNKGNFPGRFSGRQFSNSRSEMNVSTLELGDSALYLCASSEDYEQYFGPGTRLTVT.

The chain links TRBV11-3 to TRBJ2-1; D ambiguous. Between the trimmed V and J ends, which lost 2 bases and 0 bases, there was a span of 8 bases. The CDR3 runs to 15 residues. CDR1 and CDR2 (germline): SGHNT, YENEEA. The CDR3 here is CASSLQTSSYNEQFF. The DNA of the CDR3 is TGTGCCAGCAGCTTACAGACATCCTCCTACAATGAGCAGTTCTTC.

The V gene is TRBV6-1, the J gene TRBJ2-7; perhaps TRBD2 as D (5 bases). The germline V gene has CDR1 MNHNS and CDR2 SASEGT. V was shortened by 6 bases and J by 0 bases, with 15 bases between the two germline ends. The CDR3 runs to 15 residues. The CDR3 here is CASSAERLPSYEQYF. The CDR3 bases are TGTGCCAGCAGCGCAGAGCGGTTACCCTCCTACGAGCAGTACTTC.

The V gene is TRBV28, the J gene TRBJ2-6; D unclear. From germline, CDR1 is MDHEN and CDR2 SYDVKM. The CDR3 runs to 16 residues. Trimming shortened V by 1 base and J by 2 bases, and 9 bases separated the two germline ends. CDR3 region: CASSLFQNTGANVLTF. CDR3 nucleotides: TGTGCCAGCAGTTTATTTCAGAACACTGGGGCCAACGTCCTGACTTTC.

In DNA form, the CDR3 reads TGTGCCAGCAGGCCGGACGGCACCAGCTACGAGCAGTACTTC. It translates to CASRPDGTSYEQYF. The V and J genes are TRBV2 and TRBJ2-7, with D unclear. The germline gives CDR1 SNHLY, CDR2 FYNNEI. CDR3 length: 14 amino acids. V lost 6 bases, J lost 3 bases, and 15 bases lay in between.

This clone was recorded once. J is TRBJ1-2 and V is TRBV10-3; D is possibly TRBD1 (5 bases). The CDR3 has 14 amino acids. Trimming took off 3 bases at V and 1 base at J, with 9 bases between the two ends. In germline, CDR1 is ENHRY, CDR2 SYGVKD. The CDR3, as DNA: TGTGCCATCAGTGATTCTGGGGGTAACTATGGCTACACCTTC. This encodes CAISDSGGNYGYTF.

The count of this clone is one. The chain links TRBV28 to TRBJ2-7; perhaps TRBD1 as D (7 bases). Germline CDR1 MDHEN, CDR2 SYDVKM. V dropped 4 bases and J dropped 1 base, with 11 bases sitting between them. The length of the CDR3 is 14 residues. The CDR3 spells CASSSGGFSYEQYF. The CDR3 nucleotides read TGTGCCAGCAGTTCAGGGGGGTTTTCCTACGAGCAGTACTTC.

The genes are TRBV15 and TRBJ2-5; the D is unclear. The CDR3 sequence is 14 residues long. In germline, CDR1 is LNHNV, CDR2 YYDKDF (reference sequence). Trimming pared 0 bases from V and 7 bases from J, leaving 12 bases between. The chain's CDR3 is CATSRDFTSRTQYF. CDR3 in DNA: TGTGCCACCAGCAGAGATTTTACTTCGAGGACCCAGTACTTC. Complete variable domain (other parts from reference TRBV15 and TRBJ2-5): DAMVIQNPRYQVTQFGKPVTLSCSQTLNHNVMYWYQQKSSQAPKLLFHYYDKDFNNEADTPDNFQSRRPNTSFCFLDIRSPGLGDTAMYLCATSRDFTSRTQYFGPGTRLLVL.

This chain joins TRBV27 and TRBJ2-1; D possibly matches TRBD1 or TRBD2 (5 bases each). This CDR3 has 15 amino acids. Germline CDR1 is MNHEY and CDR2 is SMNVEV (reference sequence). The germline V and J ends were trimmed by 6 bases and 3 bases, with 15 bases remaining between them. This chain's CDR3 is CASRFGGVNYNEQFF. The CDR3 DNA sequence: TGTGCCAGCAGATTTGGGGGAGTGAACTACAATGAGCAGTTCTTC.

J is TRBJ2-5 and V is TRBV28; possible D gene TRBD2, 6 bases. TRBJ2-7 matches the DNA end more closely, so the J call is doubtful. Germline V gene data show CDR1 as MDHEN and CDR2 as SYDVKM. There are 14 residues in the CDR3. CDR3 nucleotides: TGTGCCAGCAGTTCGCTTCCCCGGGGGTACGAGCAGTACTTC. Translated, it gives CASSSLPRGYEQYF.

V and J are TRBV5-8 and TRBJ2-7; D call uncertain. Trimming removed 1 base from V and 4 bases from J, with 6 bases in between. The CDR3 spans 12 residues. The V gene's germline CDR1 is SGHTS and CDR2 YDEGEE. CDR3: CASSLTRYEQYF. CDR3 nucleotides: TGTGCCAGCAGCTTGACACGGTACGAGCAGTACTTC.

This chain connects TRBV28 to TRBJ1-2; D is ambiguous. Germline-derived CDR1 and CDR2 are MDHEN and SYDVKM. The V and J ends lost 3 bases and 6 bases respectively, with 14 bases between them. The length of the CDR3 is 14 residues. DNA for the CDR3: TGTGCCAGCAGTTTGGCTCCCAGTCCGGATGGCTACACCTTC. It is translated as CASSLAPSPDGYTF.

The J gene is TRBJ1-1, the V gene TRBV19, with D unresolved. V was clipped by 11 bases and J by 0 bases, with 16 bases between them. The CDR3 runs to 14 residues. Per germline, CDR1 LNHDA and CDR2 SQIVND (reference sequence). The CDR3 region is CAASRPGLNTEAFF. The CDR3 DNA reads as TGTGCCGCTAGTCGTCCGGGATTGAACACTGAAGCTTTCTTT.